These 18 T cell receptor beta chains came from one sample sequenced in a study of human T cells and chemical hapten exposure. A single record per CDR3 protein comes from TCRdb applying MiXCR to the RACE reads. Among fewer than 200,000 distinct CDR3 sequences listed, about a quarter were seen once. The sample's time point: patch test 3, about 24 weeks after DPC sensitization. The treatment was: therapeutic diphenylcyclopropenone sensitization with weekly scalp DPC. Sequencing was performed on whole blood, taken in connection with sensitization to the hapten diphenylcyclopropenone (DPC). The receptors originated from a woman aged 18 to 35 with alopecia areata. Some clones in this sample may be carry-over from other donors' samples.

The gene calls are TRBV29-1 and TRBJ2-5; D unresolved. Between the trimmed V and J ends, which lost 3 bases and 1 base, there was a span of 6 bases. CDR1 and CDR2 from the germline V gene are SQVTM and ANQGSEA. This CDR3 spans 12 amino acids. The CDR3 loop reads CSVDRSQETQYF. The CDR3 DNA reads TGCAGCGTTGACCGATCCCAAGAGACCCAGTACTTC.

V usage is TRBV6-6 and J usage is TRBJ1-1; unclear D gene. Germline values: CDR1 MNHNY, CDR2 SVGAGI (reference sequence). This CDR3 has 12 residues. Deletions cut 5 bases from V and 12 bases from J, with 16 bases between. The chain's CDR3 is CASSPTRRSSFF. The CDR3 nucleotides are TGTGCCAGCAGTCCGACAAGGAGGTCATCTTTCTTT.

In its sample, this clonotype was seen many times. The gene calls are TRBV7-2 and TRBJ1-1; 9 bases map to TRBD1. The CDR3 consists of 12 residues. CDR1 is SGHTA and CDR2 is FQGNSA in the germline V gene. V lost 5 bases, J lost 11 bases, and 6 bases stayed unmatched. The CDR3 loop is CASSRGQGRAFF. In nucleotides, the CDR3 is TGTGCCAGCAGCCGTGGACAGGGGCGGGCTTTCTTT.

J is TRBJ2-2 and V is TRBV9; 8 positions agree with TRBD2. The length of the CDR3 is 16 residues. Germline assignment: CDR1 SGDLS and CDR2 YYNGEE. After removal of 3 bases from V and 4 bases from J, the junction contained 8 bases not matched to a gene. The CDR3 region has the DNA TGTGCCAGCAGCGGACCGGGAGGGCCAATCACCGGGGAGCTGTTTTTT. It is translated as CASSGPGGPITGELFF.

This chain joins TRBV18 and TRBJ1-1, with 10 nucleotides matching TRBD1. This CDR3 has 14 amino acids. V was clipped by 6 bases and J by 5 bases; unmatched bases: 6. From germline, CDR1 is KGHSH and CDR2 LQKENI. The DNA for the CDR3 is TGTGCCAGCTCGGCGACAGGGGGCGAGACTGAAGCTTTCTTT. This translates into CASSATGGETEAFF.

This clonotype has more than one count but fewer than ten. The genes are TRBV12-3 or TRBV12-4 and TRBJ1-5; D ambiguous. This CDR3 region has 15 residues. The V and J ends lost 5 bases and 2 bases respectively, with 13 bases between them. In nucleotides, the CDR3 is TGTGCCAGCAGTCCCCGAGGCGAGGGCAATCAGCCCCAGCATTTT. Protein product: CASSPRGEGNQPQHF.

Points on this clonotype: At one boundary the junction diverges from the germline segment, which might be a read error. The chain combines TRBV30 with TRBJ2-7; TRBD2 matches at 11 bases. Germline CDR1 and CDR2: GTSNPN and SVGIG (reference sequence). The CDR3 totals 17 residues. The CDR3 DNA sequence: TGTGCCCGGAGTGTACGTCTAGCGGGGGGAACTTTGTACGAGCAGTACTTC. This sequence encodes CARSVRLAGGTLYEQYF. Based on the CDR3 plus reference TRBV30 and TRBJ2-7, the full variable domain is SQTIHQWPATLVQPVGSPLSLECTVEGTSNPNLYWYRQAAGRGLQLLFYSVGIGQISSEVPQNLSASRPQDRQFILSSKKLLLSDSGFYLCARSVRLAGGTLYEQYFGPGTRLTVT.

The DNA for the CDR3 is TGTGCCAGCAGCGTAGGACACGCGAGGACCCAGTACTTC. As protein: CASSVGHARTQYF. J is TRBJ2-5 and V is TRBV9; D uncertain. This CDR3 comprises 13 residues. Trimming stripped 0 bases from V and 7 bases from J, with 10 bases between. Per germline, CDR1 SGDLS and CDR2 YYNGEE.

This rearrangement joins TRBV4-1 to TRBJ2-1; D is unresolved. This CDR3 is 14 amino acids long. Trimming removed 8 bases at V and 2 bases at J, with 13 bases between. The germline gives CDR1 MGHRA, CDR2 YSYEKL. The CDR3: CASGSISTYNEQFF. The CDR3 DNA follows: TGCGCCAGCGGCTCCATCAGTACCTACAATGAGCAGTTCTTC.

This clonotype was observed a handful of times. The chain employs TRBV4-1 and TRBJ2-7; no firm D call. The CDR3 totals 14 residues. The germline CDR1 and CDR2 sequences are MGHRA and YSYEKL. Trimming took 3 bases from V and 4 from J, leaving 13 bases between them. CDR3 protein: CASSHPLDLYEQYF. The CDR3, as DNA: TGCGCCAGCAGCCACCCTCTGGACCTTTACGAGCAGTACTTC.

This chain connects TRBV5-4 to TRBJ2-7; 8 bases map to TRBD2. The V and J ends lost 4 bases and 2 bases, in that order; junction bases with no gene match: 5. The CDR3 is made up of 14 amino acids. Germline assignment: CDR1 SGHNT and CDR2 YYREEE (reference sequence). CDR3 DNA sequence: TGTGCCAGCAGCCGTTCGGGGGGGGCCTACGAGCAGTACTTC. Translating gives CASSRSGGAYEQYF.

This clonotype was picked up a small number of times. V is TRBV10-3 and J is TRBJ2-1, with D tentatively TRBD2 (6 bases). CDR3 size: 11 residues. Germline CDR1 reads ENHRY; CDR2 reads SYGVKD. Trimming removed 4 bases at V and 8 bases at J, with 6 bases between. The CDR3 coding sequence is TGTGCCATCAGTGGGGGGGATGAGCAGTTCTTC. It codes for CAISGGDEQFF.

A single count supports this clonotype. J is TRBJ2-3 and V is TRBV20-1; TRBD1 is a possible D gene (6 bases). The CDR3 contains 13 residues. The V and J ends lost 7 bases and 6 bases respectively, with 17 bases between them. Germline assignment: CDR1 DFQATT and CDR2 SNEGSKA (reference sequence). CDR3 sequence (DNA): TGCAGTGTTCAGGGGCCAGTAGGGGATACGCAGTATTTT. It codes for CSVQGPVGDTQYF.

CDR3 loop: CAISESMNSHEQYF. CDR3 DNA: TGTGCCATCAGTGAGTCGATGAACAGCCACGAGCAGTACTTC. The chain couples TRBV10-3 to TRBJ2-7; D remains ambiguous. The V and J ends lost 0 bases and 5 bases respectively, with 11 bases between them. This CDR3 contains 14 residues. Germline V gene lookup returns CDR1 ENHRY and CDR2 SYGVKD.

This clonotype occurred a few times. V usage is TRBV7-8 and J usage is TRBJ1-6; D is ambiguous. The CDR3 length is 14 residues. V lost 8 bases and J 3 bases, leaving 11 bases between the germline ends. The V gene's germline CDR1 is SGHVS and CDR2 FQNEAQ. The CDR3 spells CASGPRDYNSPLHF. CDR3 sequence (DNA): TGTGCCAGCGGACCCAGAGACTATAATTCACCCCTCCACTTT.

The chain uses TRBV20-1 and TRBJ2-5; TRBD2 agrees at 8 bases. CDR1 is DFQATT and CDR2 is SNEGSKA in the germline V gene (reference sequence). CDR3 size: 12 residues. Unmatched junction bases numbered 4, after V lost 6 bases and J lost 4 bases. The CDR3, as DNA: TGCAGTGCGGCGGGAGGATTAGAGACCCAGTACTTC. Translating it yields CSAAGGLETQYF.

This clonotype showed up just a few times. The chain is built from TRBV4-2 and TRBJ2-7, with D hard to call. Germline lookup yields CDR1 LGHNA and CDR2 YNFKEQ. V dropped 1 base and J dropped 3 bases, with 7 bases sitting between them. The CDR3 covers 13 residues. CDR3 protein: CASSQVLVYEQYF. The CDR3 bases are TGTGCCAGCAGCCAAGTTTTGGTCTACGAGCAGTACTTC.

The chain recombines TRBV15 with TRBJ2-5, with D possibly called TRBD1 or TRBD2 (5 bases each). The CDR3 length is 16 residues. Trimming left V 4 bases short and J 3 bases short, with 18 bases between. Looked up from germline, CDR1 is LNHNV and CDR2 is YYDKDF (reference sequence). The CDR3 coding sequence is TGTGCCACCAGCATCCTGGATGGGGGAGAGGAAGAGACCCAGTACTTC. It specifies CATSILDGGEEETQYF. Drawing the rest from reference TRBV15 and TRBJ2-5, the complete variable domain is DAMVIQNPRYQVTQFGKPVTLSCSQTLNHNVMYWYQQKSSQAPKLLFHYYDKDFNNEADTPDNFQSRRPNTSFCFLDIRSPGLGDTAMYLCATSILDGGEEETQYFGPGTRLLVL.